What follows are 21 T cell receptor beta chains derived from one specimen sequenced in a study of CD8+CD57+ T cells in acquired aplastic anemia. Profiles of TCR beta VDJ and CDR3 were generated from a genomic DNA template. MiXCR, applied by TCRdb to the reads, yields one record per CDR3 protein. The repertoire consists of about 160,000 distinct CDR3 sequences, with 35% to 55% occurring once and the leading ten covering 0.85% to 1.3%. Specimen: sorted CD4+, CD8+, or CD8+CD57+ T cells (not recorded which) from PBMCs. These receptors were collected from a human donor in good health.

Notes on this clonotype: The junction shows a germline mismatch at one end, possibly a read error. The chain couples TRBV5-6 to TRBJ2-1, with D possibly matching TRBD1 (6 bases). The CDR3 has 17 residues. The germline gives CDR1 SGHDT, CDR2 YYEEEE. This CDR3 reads CASSLGPTPQGTNEQSF. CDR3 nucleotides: TGTGCCAGCAGCTTGGGACCCACCCCACAGGGAACCAATGAGCAGTCCTTC.

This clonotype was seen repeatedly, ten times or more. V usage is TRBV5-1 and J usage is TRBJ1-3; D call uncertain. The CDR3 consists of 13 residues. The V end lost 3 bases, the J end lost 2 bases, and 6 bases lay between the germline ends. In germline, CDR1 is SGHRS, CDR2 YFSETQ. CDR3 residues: CASSWTAGNTIYF. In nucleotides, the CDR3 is TGCGCCAGCAGCTGGACCGCTGGAAACACCATATATTTT.

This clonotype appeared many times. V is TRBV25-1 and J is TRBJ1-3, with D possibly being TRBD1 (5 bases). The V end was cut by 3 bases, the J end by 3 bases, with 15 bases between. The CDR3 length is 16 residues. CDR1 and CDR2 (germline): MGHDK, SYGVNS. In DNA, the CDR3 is TGTGCCAGCAGTGAGCCGTCGTGGGGGGTTGGAAACACCATATATTTT. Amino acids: CASSEPSWGVGNTIYF.

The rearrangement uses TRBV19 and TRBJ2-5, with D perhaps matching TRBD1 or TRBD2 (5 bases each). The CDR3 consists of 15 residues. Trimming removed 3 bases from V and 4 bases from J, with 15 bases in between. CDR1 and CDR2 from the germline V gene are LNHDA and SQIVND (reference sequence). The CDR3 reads CASSIPGTMGETQYF. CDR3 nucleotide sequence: TGTGCCAGTAGTATCCCCGGGACGATGGGAGAGACCCAGTACTTC.

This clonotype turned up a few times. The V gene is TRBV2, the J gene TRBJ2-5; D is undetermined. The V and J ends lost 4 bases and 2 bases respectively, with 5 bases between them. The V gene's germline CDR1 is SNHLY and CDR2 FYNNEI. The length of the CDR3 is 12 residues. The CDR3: CASSALQETQYF. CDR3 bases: TGTGCCAGCAGTGCCTTACAAGAGACCCAGTACTTC.

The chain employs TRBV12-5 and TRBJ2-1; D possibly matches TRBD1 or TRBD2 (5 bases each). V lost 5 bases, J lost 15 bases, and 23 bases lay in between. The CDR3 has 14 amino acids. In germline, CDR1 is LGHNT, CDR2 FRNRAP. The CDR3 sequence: CASGIPRDAPRRFF. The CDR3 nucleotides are TGTGCTAGTGGTATACCCCGGGACGCCCCACGACGGTTCTTC. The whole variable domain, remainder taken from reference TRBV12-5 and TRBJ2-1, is DARVTQTPRHKVTEMGQEVTMRCQPILGHNTVFWYRQTMMQGLELLAYFRNRAPLDDSGMPKDRFSAEMPDATLATLKIQPSEPRDSAVYFCASGIPRDAPRRFFGPGTRLTVL.

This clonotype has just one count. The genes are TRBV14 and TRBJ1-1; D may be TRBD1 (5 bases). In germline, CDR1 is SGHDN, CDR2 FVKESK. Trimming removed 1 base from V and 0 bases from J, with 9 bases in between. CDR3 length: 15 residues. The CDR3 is CASSQVRQMNTEAFF. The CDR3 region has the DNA TGTGCCAGCAGCCAAGTTAGACAGATGAACACTGAAGCTTTCTTT.

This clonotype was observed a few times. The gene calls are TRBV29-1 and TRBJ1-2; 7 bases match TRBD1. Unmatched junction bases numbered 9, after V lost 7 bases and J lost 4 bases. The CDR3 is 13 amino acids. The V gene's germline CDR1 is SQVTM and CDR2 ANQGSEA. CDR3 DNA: TGCAGCGGGGAGACAGGGTACTTCTATGGCTACACCTTC. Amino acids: CSGETGYFYGYTF.

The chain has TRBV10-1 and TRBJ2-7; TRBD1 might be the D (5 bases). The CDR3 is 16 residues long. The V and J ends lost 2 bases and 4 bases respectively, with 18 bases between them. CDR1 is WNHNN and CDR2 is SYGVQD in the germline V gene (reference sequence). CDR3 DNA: TGCGCCAGCAGTGAGGACAGAGCCAATAGCTCATACGAGCAGTACTTC. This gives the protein CASSEDRANSSYEQYF.

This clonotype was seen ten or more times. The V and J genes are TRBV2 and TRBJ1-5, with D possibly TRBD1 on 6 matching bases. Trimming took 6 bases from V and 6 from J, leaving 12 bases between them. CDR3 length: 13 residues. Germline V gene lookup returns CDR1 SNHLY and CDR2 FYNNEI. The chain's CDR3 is CASRTGRTQPQHF. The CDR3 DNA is TGTGCCAGCAGAACAGGGCGTACTCAGCCCCAGCATTTT.

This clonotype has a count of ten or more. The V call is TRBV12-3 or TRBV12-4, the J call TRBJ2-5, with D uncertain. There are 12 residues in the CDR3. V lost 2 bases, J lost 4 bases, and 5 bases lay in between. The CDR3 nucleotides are TGTGCCAGCAGTTTAACTGTAGAGACCCAGTACTTC. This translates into CASSLTVETQYF.

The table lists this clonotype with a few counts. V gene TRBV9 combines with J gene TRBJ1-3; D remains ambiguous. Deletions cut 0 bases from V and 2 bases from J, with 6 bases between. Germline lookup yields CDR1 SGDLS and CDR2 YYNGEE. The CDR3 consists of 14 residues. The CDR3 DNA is TGTGCCAGCAGCGTAGGAGGTACTGGAAACACCATATATTTT. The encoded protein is CASSVGGTGNTIYF.

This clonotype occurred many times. In DNA form, the CDR3 reads TGCGCCAGCGGAGGTGTGGGGGGTGAAATCTACGAGCAGTACTTC. Its protein is CASGGVGGEIYEQYF. The genes are TRBV10-2 and TRBJ2-7; a weak D match, TRBD2 (6 bases). Trimming removed 8 bases from V and 3 bases from J, with 20 bases in between. The CDR3 extends over 15 amino acids. Germline CDR1 WSHSY, CDR2 SAAADI.

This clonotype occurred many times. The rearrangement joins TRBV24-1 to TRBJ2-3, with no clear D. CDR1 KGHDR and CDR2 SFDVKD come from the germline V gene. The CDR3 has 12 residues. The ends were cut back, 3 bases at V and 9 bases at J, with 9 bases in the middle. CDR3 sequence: CATSDRAKTQYF. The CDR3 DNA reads TGTGCCACCAGTGATCGGGCAAAAACGCAGTATTTT.

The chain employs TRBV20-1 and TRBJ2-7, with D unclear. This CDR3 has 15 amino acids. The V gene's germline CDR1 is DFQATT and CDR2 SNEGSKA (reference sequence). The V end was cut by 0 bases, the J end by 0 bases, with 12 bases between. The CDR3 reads CSARDGASLSYEQYF. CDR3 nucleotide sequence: TGCAGTGCTAGAGATGGTGCATCTCTCTCCTACGAGCAGTACTTC.

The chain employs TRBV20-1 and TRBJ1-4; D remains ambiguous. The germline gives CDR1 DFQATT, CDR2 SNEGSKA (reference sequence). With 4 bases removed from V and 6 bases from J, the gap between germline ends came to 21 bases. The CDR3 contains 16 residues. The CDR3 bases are TGCAGTGCTACCCCCGGGTCGGAGAGGAGCTATGAAAAACTGTTTTTT. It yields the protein CSATPGSERSYEKLFF.

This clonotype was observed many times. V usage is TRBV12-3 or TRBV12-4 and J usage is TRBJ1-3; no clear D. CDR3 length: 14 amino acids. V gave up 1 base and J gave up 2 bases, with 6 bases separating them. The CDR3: CASSLGHAGNTIYF. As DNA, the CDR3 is TGTGCCAGCAGTTTAGGTCATGCTGGAAACACCATATATTTT.

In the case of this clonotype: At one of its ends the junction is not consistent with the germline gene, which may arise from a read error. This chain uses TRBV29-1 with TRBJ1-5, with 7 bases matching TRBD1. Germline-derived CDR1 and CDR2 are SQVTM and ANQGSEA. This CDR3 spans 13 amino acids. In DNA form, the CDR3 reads TGCAGCGTCCTTGGTACAGGGGATCAGGCCCAGCATTTT. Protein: CSVLGTGDQAQHF.

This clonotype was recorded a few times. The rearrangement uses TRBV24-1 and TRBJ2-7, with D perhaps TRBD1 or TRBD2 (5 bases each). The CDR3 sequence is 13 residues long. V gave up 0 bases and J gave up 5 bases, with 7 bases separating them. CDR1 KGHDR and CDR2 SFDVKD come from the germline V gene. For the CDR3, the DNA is TGTGCCACCAGTGATTTGGGGGGTGACGAGCAGTACTTC. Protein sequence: CATSDLGGDEQYF.

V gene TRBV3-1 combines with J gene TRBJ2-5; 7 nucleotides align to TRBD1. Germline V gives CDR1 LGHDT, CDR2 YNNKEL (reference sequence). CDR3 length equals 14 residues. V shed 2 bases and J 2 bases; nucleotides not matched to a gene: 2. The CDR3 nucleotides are TGTGCCAGCAGCCAAAACAGGGGTCAAGAGACCCAGTACTTC. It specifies CASSQNRGQETQYF.

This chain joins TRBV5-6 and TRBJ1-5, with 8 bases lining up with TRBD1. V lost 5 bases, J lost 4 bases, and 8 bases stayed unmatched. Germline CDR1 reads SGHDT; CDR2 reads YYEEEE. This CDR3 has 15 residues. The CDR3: CASSQGASNNQPQHF. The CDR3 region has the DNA TGTGCCAGCAGTCAGGGGGCAAGTAATAATCAGCCCCAGCATTTT.